This T cell receptor beta chain came from a study of shared clonotypes between healthy human individuals. The CDR3 loop spans 13 amino acids. Trimming shortened V by 0 bases and J by 7 bases, and 8 bases separated the two germline ends. Germline V gene data show CDR1 as SGHRS and CDR2 as YFSETQ. Profiling relied on immunoSEQ multiplex PCR, and the TCRdb table lists in-frame clones only, not all of them. This sample has roughly 2.2 million clones, with about nine tenths found just once. The source is a man aged 18 to 29 in good health. Some clones in this sample may be carry-over from other donors' samples. Sample: naive CD4+ T cells from PBMCs. Indicated subset: CD45RA+ positively selected. This chain joins TRBV5-1 and TRBJ2-1, with D unresolved. The CDR3 spells CASSLARVNEQFF. CDR3 bases: TGCGCCAGCAGCTTGGCTAGGGTAAATGAGCAGTTCTTC.